The 26 T cell receptor beta chains below all came from one sample that was sequenced in a study of T cells after yellow fever vaccination. TCRdb re-derived calls from the 5' RACE reads in MiXCR, one entry per CDR3 protein. Among under 250,000 distinct CDR3 sequences listed, less than 9% were seen once. The sample consisted of CD4+ T cells sorted from PBMCs, taken 15 days after the yellow fever booster vaccination. The origin of the receptors is a young man who received the YFV17D yellow fever vaccine.

This clonotype was picked up many times. The rearrangement links TRBV7-2 to TRBJ2-3; the D is unclear. The germline gives CDR1 SGHTA, CDR2 FQGNSA. Trimming took 5 bases from V and 4 from J, leaving 13 bases between them. The CDR3 consists of 14 residues. This CDR3 reads CASSPLSTADTQYF. The DNA for the CDR3 is TGTGCCAGCAGCCCGCTTAGTACTGCAGATACGCAGTATTTT. Together with reference TRBV7-2 and TRBJ2-3, the CDR3 gives the full variable domain: GAGVSQSPSNKVTEKGKDVELRCDPISGHTALYWYRQSLGQGLEFLIYFQGNSAPDKSGLPSDRFSAERTGGSVSTLTIQRTQQEDSAVYLCASSPLSTADTQYFGPGTRLTVL.

This chain joins TRBV24-1 and TRBJ2-1, with D possibly matching TRBD2 (5 bases). V lost 2 bases to trimming and J lost 0 bases, with 13 bases between them. The germline gives CDR1 KGHDR, CDR2 SFDVKD. The CDR3 is made up of 17 amino acids. In DNA form, the CDR3 reads TGTGCCACCAGTGATTATCAGCGGCCTAGCTCCTACAATGAGCAGTTCTTC. Its protein is CATSDYQRPSSYNEQFF.

On this clonotype itself: Just one base apart from a much larger clone, this may be a read error. This sequence joins TRBV19 and TRBJ2-7, with unresolved D. The CDR3 runs 13 residues. From germline, CDR1 is LNHDA and CDR2 SQIVND (reference sequence). The CDR3 here is CASRGQVGYVQYF. The DNA for the CDR3 is TGTGCCAGCAGAGGTCAGGTGGGCTACGTGCAGTACTTC.

This clonotype has a count of ten or more. This chain links TRBV12-3 or TRBV12-4 with TRBJ2-3; 7 nucleotides match TRBD2. This CDR3 region has 14 residues. With 3 bases clipped from V and 5 bases from J, the junction kept 5 bases outside the gene matches. The CDR3 loop reads CASSFPAGRDTQYF. The DNA for the CDR3 is TGTGCCAGCAGTTTTCCAGCGGGACGAGATACGCAGTATTTT.

This clonotype was seen at least ten times. This chain joins TRBV12-3 or TRBV12-4 and TRBJ1-1; D is unresolved. CDR3 length equals 13 residues. The V end lost 3 bases, the J end lost 1 base, and 6 bases lay between the germline ends. CDR3: CASSLAENTEAFF. CDR3 in DNA: TGTGCCAGCAGTTTGGCGGAGAACACTGAAGCTTTCTTT.

As for this clonotype: This may stem from a read error, because a much larger clone lies one nucleotide away. This chain joins TRBV29-1 and TRBJ2-7; D might be TRBD1 or TRBD2, each matching 5 bases. The V gene's germline CDR1 is SQVTM and CDR2 ANQGSEA. This CDR3 contains 17 residues. V shed 4 bases and J shed 3 bases, with 25 bases lying between them. CDR3 sequence (DNA): TGCAGCGTTGCCCGTCCCTCGAATAAGGGACGGGTCTACGAGCAGTACTTC. This encodes CSVARPSNKGRVYEQYF.

This clonotype was picked up many times. The chain combines TRBV5-1 with TRBJ2-4, with D unclear. Germline V gives CDR1 SGHRS, CDR2 YFSETQ. This CDR3 is 14 amino acids long. V dropped 2 bases and J dropped 0 bases, with 6 bases sitting between them. CDR3 residues: CASSFAVAKNIQYF. DNA of the CDR3: TGCGCCAGCAGCTTTGCGGTAGCCAAAAACATTCAGTACTTC.

This clonotype was detected a few times. The chain recombines TRBV5-1 with TRBJ2-7; TRBD1 might be the D (5 bases). Looked up from germline, CDR1 is SGHRS and CDR2 is YFSETQ. The CDR3 is 15 residues long. The V end was cut by 7 bases, the J end by 6 bases, with 23 bases between. The CDR3 reads CASLPQGGIDGEQYF. The CDR3 nucleotides are TGCGCCAGCCTCCCCCAGGGTGGGATTGATGGCGAGCAGTACTTC.

This clonotype was detected ten times or more. This rearrangement joins TRBV28 to TRBJ1-2, with TRBD1 identical over 7 bases. The germline gives CDR1 MDHEN, CDR2 SYDVKM. Unmatched junction bases numbered 8, after V lost 6 bases and J lost 1 base. The CDR3 contains 15 residues. The CDR3, as DNA: TGTGCCAGCAGACCTACCGGGACAGTTAACTATGGCTACACCTTC. This codes for CASRPTGTVNYGYTF.

This clonotype has at least ten counts. CDR3 residues: CASSLVANLNTEAFF. For the CDR3, the DNA is TGTGCCAGCAGCTTGGTCGCGAACCTGAACACTGAAGCTTTCTTT. V gene TRBV5-5 combines with J gene TRBJ1-1; unclear D gene. Looked up from germline, CDR1 is SGHKS and CDR2 is YYEKEE (reference sequence). V gave up 0 bases and J gave up 0 bases, with 9 bases separating them. The CDR3 has 15 residues.

This clonotype was seen repeatedly, ten times or more. The gene calls are TRBV12-3 or TRBV12-4 and TRBJ1-5; D might be TRBD1 (5 bases). V shed 4 bases and J shed 4 bases, with 8 bases lying between them. This CDR3 has 13 amino acids. The CDR3 loop reads CASSSDRNQPQHF. As DNA, the CDR3 is TGTGCCAGCAGTTCCGACAGAAATCAGCCCCAGCATTTT.

This clonotype was observed many times. This chain uses TRBV20-1 with TRBJ2-7; 11 positions match TRBD2. After removal of 3 bases from V and 6 bases from J, the junction contained 7 bases not matched to a gene. The CDR3 extends over 14 amino acids. Germline values: CDR1 DFQATT, CDR2 SNEGSKA (reference sequence). The CDR3: CSASLLAGAGEQYF. CDR3 bases: TGCAGTGCTAGCTTACTAGCGGGAGCCGGCGAGCAGTACTTC.

This clonotype came up many times. The V gene is TRBV3-1, the J gene TRBJ1-2; possibly TRBD1 for D (5 bases). Germline lookup yields CDR1 LGHDT and CDR2 YNNKEL (reference sequence). This CDR3 has 14 residues. V gave up 1 base and J gave up 2 bases, with 8 bases separating them. CDR3 loop: CASSQGAGNYGYTF. CDR3 nucleotides: TGTGCCAGCAGCCAAGGTGCAGGGAACTATGGCTACACCTTC.

This clonotype turned up a few times. V gene TRBV20-1 combines with J gene TRBJ2-2; TRBD2 aligns across 9 bases. V shed 6 bases and J 6 bases; nucleotides not matched to a gene: 5. The germline V gene has CDR1 DFQATT and CDR2 SNEGSKA (reference sequence). CDR3 size: 13 residues. The DNA for the CDR3 is TGCAGTGCCCCGGGACTAGCAGCCGGGGAGCTGTTTTTT. This codes for CSAPGLAAGELFF.

This clonotype was observed many times. The J gene is TRBJ2-7, the V gene TRBV4-3; D tentatively reads TRBD1 or TRBD2 (6 bases each). The V end was cut by 4 bases, the J end by 1 base, with 14 bases between. Looked up from germline, CDR1 is LGHNA and CDR2 is YSLEER. There are 15 residues in the CDR3. The CDR3 DNA reads as TGCGCCAGCAGCCCATCGGGGGCAGGGTCCTACGAGCAGTACTTC. Its protein is CASSPSGAGSYEQYF.

The V and J genes are TRBV7-9 and TRBJ2-4; D ambiguous. The CDR3 contains 15 residues. Germline-derived CDR1 and CDR2 are SEHNR and FQNEAQ (reference sequence). V was shortened by 5 bases and J by 1 base, with 12 bases between the two germline ends. In DNA form, the CDR3 reads TGTGCCAGCAGCCTGGCCGGTTCCGCCAAAAACATTCAGTACTTC. Protein: CASSLAGSAKNIQYF.

J is TRBJ2-4 and V is TRBV6-5, with D possibly matching TRBD2 (6 bases). The germline V and J ends were trimmed by 4 bases and 2 bases, with 12 bases remaining between them. This CDR3 has 15 amino acids. The germline V gene encodes CDR1 MNHEY and CDR2 SVGAGI. The chain's CDR3 is CASSSPGGTKNIQYF. The CDR3 DNA follows: TGTGCCAGCAGTTCCCCTGGGGGGACCAAAAACATTCAGTACTTC.

This clonotype was found a few times. The rearrangement joins TRBV5-5 to TRBJ1-5; D gene unclear. Germline assignment: CDR1 SGHKS and CDR2 YYEKEE (reference sequence). This CDR3 contains 15 residues. V lost 4 bases, J lost 7 bases, and 18 bases lay in between. The CDR3 DNA sequence: TGTGCCAGCAGCCCGGACTGGCTCGGCGAGCAGCCCCAGCATTTT. As protein: CASSPDWLGEQPQHF.

This clonotype was observed many times. In nucleotides, the CDR3 is TGCGCCAGCAGCTTTAGGCAGGGAGGTGAGACCCAGTACTTC. Its protein product is CASSFRQGGETQYF. The chain combines TRBV5-1 with TRBJ2-5; weak D call: TRBD2 (6 bases). The V end lost 2 bases, the J end lost 5 bases, and 13 bases lay between the germline ends. Germline loops: CDR1 SGHRS, CDR2 YFSETQ. This CDR3 is 14 amino acids long.

This clonotype was counted at least ten times. The chain is built from TRBV7-2 and TRBJ2-2; 8 bases match TRBD1. The CDR3 length is 16 residues. Trimming removed 0 bases from V and 10 bases from J; junction bases left unmatched: 10. CDR1 is SGHTA and CDR2 is FQGNSA in the germline V gene. The CDR3 nucleotides read TGTGCCAGCAGCTTAGCGTTTGGACAGGGCCTTCCGGAGCTGTTTTTT. Amino acids: CASSLAFGQGLPELFF.

This clonotype was picked up many times. Relative to the germline gene, one junction end is altered; a read error may explain this. The chain joins TRBV12-3 or TRBV12-4 to TRBJ2-3; 7 nucleotides line up with TRBD2. There are 13 residues in the CDR3. The CDR3 nucleotides are TGTGCCAGCAGTCCCGACAGTTTAGCGGGCGCAGTTTTT. Amino acid sequence: CASSPDSLAGAVF.

The chain is built from TRBV20-1 and TRBJ2-7, with 9 bases that match TRBD1. CDR3 length: 15 residues. Germline V gives CDR1 DFQATT, CDR2 SNEGSKA (reference sequence). The V segment lost 5 bases and the J segment 3 bases; nucleotides outside the gene matches: 11. The CDR3 spells CSALFGTGSRYEQYF. The CDR3, as DNA: TGCAGTGCTCTCTTCGGGACAGGGTCTCGCTACGAGCAGTACTTC.

This chain connects TRBV19 to TRBJ2-3, with 12 nucleotides matching TRBD2. Trimming at V came to 3 bases and at J to 2 bases, leaving 12 bases not matched to a gene. Per the germline V gene, CDR1 is LNHDA and CDR2 is SQIVND (reference sequence). The CDR3 contains 19 residues. CDR3 protein: CASSMVFKTSGSPTDTQYF. CDR3 in DNA: TGTGCCAGTAGTATGGTTTTCAAGACTAGCGGGAGTCCCACAGATACGCAGTATTTT.

This clonotype was detected ten times or more. The J gene is TRBJ2-6, the V gene TRBV4-2; no clear D gene. Trimming pared 4 bases from V and 4 bases from J, leaving 14 bases between. Germline CDR1 LGHNA, CDR2 YNFKEQ. The CDR3 extends over 16 amino acids. The CDR3 DNA is TGTGCCAGCAGCCCCAAAAGGTTGACCGGGGCCAACGTCCTGACTTTC. Protein sequence: CASSPKRLTGANVLTF.

This clonotype was seen more than once but under ten times. This chain uses TRBV20-1 with TRBJ2-3; D is undetermined. Looked up from germline, CDR1 is DFQATT and CDR2 is SNEGSKA (reference sequence). Trimming removed 2 bases from V and 3 bases from J, with 9 bases in between. The length of the CDR3 is 13 residues. The CDR3 is CSARTLETDTQYF. In DNA form, the CDR3 reads TGCAGTGCTAGAACCCTCGAAACAGATACGCAGTATTTT.

At least ten counts were recorded for this clonotype. The J gene is TRBJ2-4, the V gene TRBV29-1, with 8 positions matching TRBD1. The CDR3 has 13 residues. With V trimmed by 5 bases and J by 2 bases, 2 bases remained unmatched. Per germline, CDR1 SQVTM and CDR2 ANQGSEA. CDR3 DNA sequence: TGCAGCGTTCAGGGGGCGTCCAAAAACATTCAGTACTTC. Amino acid sequence: CSVQGASKNIQYF.